This T cell receptor beta chain was sequenced for a study of CD8 T cells in Susac syndrome (dated by TCRdb to between 2018 and 2020). Background on the whole study: Among the Susac syndrome patients who were sequenced, clinically active disease was present in about six and clinical remission was observed in fewer than 10. Susac syndrome patients were therapy-naive, on corticosteroids (some also receiving IVIg), or on IVIg alone at blood withdrawal. Repertoire sequencing was used to test whether CD8+ T cell activation and differentiation in Susac syndrome was antigen driven. The study compared CD8+ T cell repertoire clonality among 11 to 12 healthy donors, approximately 14 Susac syndrome patients and roughly 16 multiple sclerosis patients.

The germline V gene (reference sequence) yields DFQATT for CDR1 and SNEGSKA for CDR2. There are 13 amino acids in the CDR3, from cysteine to phenylalanine inclusive. The CDR3 DNA has 39 bases and is translated from base 1. V is clipped by 0 bases and J by 4 bases, and the sequence between their germline boundaries is 10 bases long. Remarks on this clonotype: Its cognate antigen has yet to be identified. Qualities for individual bases were not recorded, and no much larger clone is one base off.

Study-wide conclusions, independent of this receptor: In the total CD8+ and CD8+ TEMRA repertoires, about 16 and five Susac-specific public clones, respectively, were identified. The study acknowledged that relatively few individuals were included in the TCR sequencing and HLA analysis. Clonal expansion was seen in Susac syndrome CD8+ repertoires, peaking in CD8+ TEMRA cells and being greater in clinically active patients than in remitting ones.

RNA was extracted using the RNeasy kit, and about 0.45 to 1 microgram was reverse transcribed with random hexamers. TCR beta CDR3 regions were amplified with the immunoSEQ multiplex PCR assay covering 54 Vbeta and 13 Jbeta segments. PCR amplification bias was corrected using a synthetic template baseline for primer optimization and computational correction. The authors processed their data as follows. Reads were annotated to V, D and J genes according to IMGT and were analyzed with immunoSEQ Analyzer, with only productive sequences retained. Clonality was calculated as one minus the Shannon entropy normalized by log2 of the number of productive unique sequences. For each patient and control, public and private clones were evaluated within the 100 most prevalent clones. Susac-specific clones were defined as absent from healthy and MS cohorts, 1052 published viral clones and other ImmuneACCESS disease sequences. The public reads were run again by TCRdb, first through fastp at Q25 and then through MiXCR, and only productive beta chains were kept. Rows are combined by CDR3 protein, so each entry shows the most common genes and DNA. These V and J calls rely on TCRdb rather than the paper's analysis. Here the sample has around 170,000 distinct CDR3 sequences; 85% to 95% occur a single time. Of the sample, approximately 0.16% is held by the ten largest clones.

High-throughput TCR beta sequencing profiled peripheral blood CD8+ and CD4+ T cells from healthy donors, Susac syndrome patients and multiple sclerosis patients. Recently defined diagnostic criteria for definite or probable disease were met by the Susac syndrome patients. Bulk CD8+ and CD4+ T cells were purified by magnetic negative isolation, whereas CD8+ TEMRA cells were enriched by FACS. Blood was collected in EDTA tubes and processed within 24 hours, with PBMCs isolated through density gradient centrifugation. PBMCs intended for TCR sequencing were cryopreserved in liquid nitrogen and thawed later in a water bath at 37 degrees C. Purity of sorted or isolated CD4+, CD8+ and CD8+ TEMRA cells was at least 90%.

This receptor chain uses TRBV20-1 and TRBJ2-7; no D gene is confidently identified. Sequencing was carried out using CD8+ T cells from PBMCs. The sequence was obtained from a human donor with Susac syndrome. For the CDR3, the sequence is CSARDRLGYEQYF. DNA sequence: TGCAGTGCTAGAGATAGGTTGGGATACGAGCAGTACTTC.